This T cell receptor (beta chain) was observed in a study of T cell changes during pregnancy in multiple sclerosis. TCRdb's table, derived via immunoSEQ multiplex PCR, lists solely in-frame clones and lacks some. The repertoire holds 40,000 to 45,000 clones, about 93% seen once, with roughly 0.7% in the top ten. The germline gives CDR1 SGHRS, CDR2 YFSETQ. This CDR3 region has 16 residues. The junction had 7 bases not matched to a gene; V was cut back by 4 bases and J by 1 base. Specimen: CD4+ T cells from peripheral blood mononuclear cells, collected before pregnancy. The chain links TRBV5-1 to TRBJ2-3; 9 bases fit TRBD2. This sequence was found in a female donor with multiple sclerosis, enrolled in a pregnancy study. CDR3 in DNA: TGCGCCAGCAGCCCGACTAGCGGAGGGGGCACAGATACGCAGTATTTT. It is translated as CASSPTSGGGTDTQYF.